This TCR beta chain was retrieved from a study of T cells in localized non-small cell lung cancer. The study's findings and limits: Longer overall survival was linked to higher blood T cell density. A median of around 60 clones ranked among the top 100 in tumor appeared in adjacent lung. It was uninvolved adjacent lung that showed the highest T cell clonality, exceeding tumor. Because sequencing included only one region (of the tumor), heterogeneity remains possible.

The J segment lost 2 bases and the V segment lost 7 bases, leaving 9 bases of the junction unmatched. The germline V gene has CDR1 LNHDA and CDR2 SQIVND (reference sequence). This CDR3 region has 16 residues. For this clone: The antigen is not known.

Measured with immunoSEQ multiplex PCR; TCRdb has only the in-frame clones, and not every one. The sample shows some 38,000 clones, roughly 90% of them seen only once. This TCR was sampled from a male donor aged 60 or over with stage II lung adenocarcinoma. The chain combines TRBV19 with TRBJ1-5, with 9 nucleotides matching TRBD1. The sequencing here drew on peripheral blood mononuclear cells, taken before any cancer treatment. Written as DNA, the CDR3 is TGTGCCAGTACCATACTAAGGACAGGGGGCAATCAGCCCCAGCATTTT. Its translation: CASTILRTGGNQPQHF.